Listed below are T cell receptor beta chains from one sample, sequenced in a study of CD8 T cells in Susac syndrome. Each CDR3 protein gets one entry after TCRdb re-called the immunoSEQ multiplex PCR reads with MiXCR. Among 150,000 to 200,000 distinct CDR3 sequences, approximately 94% were seen once, and the ten largest hold roughly 0.11%. Material for sequencing was CD4+ T cells from PBMCs. These receptors were collected from a human donor with Susac syndrome. CDR3s include the opening cysteine and the closing phenylalanine or tryptophan. A D gene is named only where the DNA matches it firmly. Rows give clone size only sometimes, using once, few, many, or a class for an expanded clone.

len	d_gene	j_gene	abundance	v_gene	CDR3nt	CDR3aa
14	TRBD1	TRBJ2-1	-	TRBV5-6	TGTGCCAGCAGCTGGGGGACAGGGGGGGATGAGCAGTTCTTC	CASSWGTGGDEQFF
14	TRBD1	TRBJ2-5	-	TRBV6-6	TGTGCCAGCAGTTACCCCAACAGGGGCCAGACCCAGTACTTC	CASSYPNRGQTQYF
12	-	TRBJ2-5	few	TRBV2	TGTGCCAGCAGCCTCCGACAAGAGACCCAGTACTTC	CASSLRQETQYF
15	-	TRBJ2-7	once	TRBV7-9	TGTGCCAGCAGCTTACCCCGGGGCGGGGTGGACGAGCAGTACTTC	CASSLPRGGVDEQYF
12	-	TRBJ2-5	-	TRBV6-2/TRBV6-3	TGTGCCAGCAGTTACTCGAAAGAGACCCAGTACTTC	CASSYSKETQYF
16	TRBD1	TRBJ2-7	-	TRBV6-6	TGTGCCAGCAGTTTCTTACAGGGGGTAGACCTCTGGGAGCAGTACTTC	CASSFLQGVDLWEQYF
14	-	TRBJ2-7	-	TRBV5-1	TGCGCCAGCAGCTCGGACTTGATCTCCTACGAGCAGTACTTC	CASSSDLISYEQYF
14	-	TRBJ1-2	-	TRBV5-6	TGTGCCAGCAGCTCCCTGACGACACGAAGCGGCTACACCTTC	CASSSLTTRSGYTF
14	-	TRBJ1-6	-	TRBV7-2	TGTGCCAGCAGCCCTCAGGAGTATAATTCACCCCTCCACTTT	CASSPQEYNSPLHF
11	-	TRBJ2-7	-	TRBV10-3	TGTGCCATCAGTGATACAGGGAAGCAGTACTTC	CAISDTGKQYF
15	-	TRBJ2-1	-	TRBV7-9	TGTGCCAGCAGCCCCCGGGTATTCGGACACAATGAGCAGTTCTTC	CASSPRVFGHNEQFF
13	-	TRBJ1-3	few	TRBV30	TGTGCCTGGAGCCCCGGGACTCCAAACACCATATATTTT	CAWSPGTPNTIYF
14	-	TRBJ2-5	-	TRBV7-6	TGTGCCAGCAGCTTCCCGGACAAACAAGAGACCCAGTACTTC	CASSFPDKQETQYF
13	-	TRBJ1-1	-	TRBV18	TGTGCCAGCTCACCACGTGAGGATATTGAAGCTTTCTTT	CASSPREDIEAFF
16	TRBD2	TRBJ2-5	-	TRBV20-1	TGCAGTGCTCCTCAACTAGCGGGGGGGCCGGGGGAGACCCAGTACTTC	CSAPQLAGGPGETQYF